The 30 T cell receptor beta chains in this list originate from one sample, sequenced in a study of T cells expressing NK-cell markers. TCRdb reprocessed the 5' RACE reads and reports one entry per CDR3 protein, with no DNA. Recorded for this sample: around 260,000 distinct CDR3 sequences. Material: blood T cells: a sorted CD56 or NKG2C T cell subset, CD4+ or CD8+ T cells, or bulk PBMC T cells (not recorded which). The receptors here all came from a woman between 18 and 69 years old in good health.

CDR3 in amino acids: CASSPDTGELFF. The chain employs TRBV18 and TRBJ2-2. From germline, CDR1 is KGHSH and CDR2 LQKENI. This CDR3 region has 12 residues.

The chain combines TRBV7-3 with TRBJ2-1; absent DNA, TCRdb's TRBD2 call cannot be checked. The CDR3 loop spans 15 amino acids. CDR1 and CDR2 (germline): SGHTA, FQGTGA. Here the CDR3 reads CASSLSAGSGNEQFF. Using reference TRBV7-3 and TRBJ2-1 for the parts outside the CDR3, the full variable domain is GAGVSQTPSNKVTEKGKYVELRCDPISGHTALYWYRQSLGQGPEFLIYFQGTGAADDSGLPNDRFFAVRPEGSVSTLKIQRTERGDSAVYLCASSLSAGSGNEQFFGPGTRLTVL.

The genes are TRBV6-1 and TRBJ1-2. The germline CDR1 and CDR2 sequences are MNHNS and SASEGT. The CDR3 covers 14 residues. This CDR3 reads CASSAIGPNYGYTF.

J is TRBJ1-2 and V is TRBV3-1; TCRdb's D call, TRBD1, is unchecked because there is no DNA. Per the germline V gene, CDR1 is LGHDT and CDR2 is YNNKEL (reference sequence). There are 14 residues in the CDR3. The CDR3 reads CASSHRDSRYGYTF.

The V call is TRBV5-4, the J call TRBJ2-5; the TCRdb D gene call, TRBD1, has no DNA to confirm it. The CDR3 has 14 amino acids. CDR1 is SGHNT, CDR2 YYREEE, per germline (reference sequence). CDR3: CASSSKGQHETQYF.

The chain has TRBV7-2 and TRBJ2-6; TCRdb picks TRBD2, but there is no DNA to check that call. The germline gives CDR1 SGHTA, CDR2 FQGNSA. This CDR3 contains 16 residues. The CDR3 here is CASSLLAGAGANVLTF.

V gene TRBV12-3 or TRBV12-4 combines with J gene TRBJ1-5. The CDR3 runs 12 residues. The CDR3: CASSLNNQPQHF.

The rearrangement links TRBV19 to TRBJ2-6; with no DNA, the TCRdb D assignment of TRBD1 cannot be verified. Per germline, CDR1 LNHDA and CDR2 SQIVND (reference sequence). CDR3 size: 15 residues. Here the CDR3 reads CASSIGGAGANVLTF.

The chain employs TRBV7-2 and TRBJ1-2; TCRdb names TRBD1, which stays unverified in the absence of DNA. Looked up from germline, CDR1 is SGHTA and CDR2 is FQGNSA. The CDR3 loop spans 13 amino acids. This CDR3 reads CASSLDRGSGYTF. The full variable domain, with the rest looked up from reference TRBV7-2 and TRBJ1-2, is GAGVSQSPSNKVTEKGKDVELRCDPISGHTALYWYRQSLGQGLEFLIYFQGNSAPDKSGLPSDRFSAERTGGSVSTLTIQRTQQEDSAVYLCASSLDRGSGYTFGSGTRLTVV.

The rearrangement links TRBV7-2 to TRBJ1-1; TCRdb's D gene call, TRBD1, goes unchecked for lack of DNA. Germline CDR1 SGHTA, CDR2 FQGNSA. The CDR3 sequence is 14 residues long. The CDR3: CASSRGTANTEAFF.

The rearrangement joins TRBV7-9 to TRBJ2-1; the D gene TCRdb calls, TRBD1, cannot be checked with no DNA. This CDR3 contains 15 residues. Per germline, CDR1 SEHNR and CDR2 FQNEAQ (reference sequence). CDR3 region: CASSPGTGGFDEQFF.

The CDR3 sequence is CASSLAGLGSYEQYF. The gene calls are TRBV7-2 and TRBJ2-7. The CDR3 loop spans 15 amino acids. Germline V gives CDR1 SGHTA, CDR2 FQGNSA.

The CDR3 loop reads CASSRLASGRVIDEQFF. V and J are TRBV9 and TRBJ2-1; TCRdb proposes TRBD2, but this gene call is untestable without DNA. This CDR3 spans 17 amino acids. Germline CDR1 is SGDLS and CDR2 is YYNGEE.

The chain's CDR3 is CASSRTENTEAFF. The chain links TRBV2 to TRBJ1-1. This CDR3 contains 13 residues. CDR1 is SNHLY and CDR2 is FYNNEI in the germline V gene.

The V call is TRBV9, the J call TRBJ1-4; no DNA is available, so the TRBD1 call from TCRdb remains unchecked. The CDR3 is 16 residues long. In germline, CDR1 is SGDLS, CDR2 YYNGEE. This CDR3 reads CASSVAYDRFNEKLFF. Filled out from reference TRBV9 and TRBJ1-4, the complete variable domain reads DSGVTQTPKHLITATGQRVTLRCSPRSGDLSVYWYQQSLDQGLQFLIQYYNGEERAKGNILERFSAQQFPDLHSELNLSSLELGDSALYFCASSVAYDRFNEKLFFGSGTQLSVL.

The chain carries TRBV7-2 and TRBJ2-5; TCRdb calls TRBD1, which cannot be checked without DNA. Germline V gene sequence: CDR1 SGHTA, CDR2 FQGNSA. The CDR3 is 17 amino acids. The CDR3 protein is CASSLGVVGGGAETQYF.

This chain joins TRBV18 and TRBJ1-5; the D call from TCRdb, TRBD1, cannot be confirmed without DNA. This CDR3 is 14 amino acids long. The germline V gene encodes CDR1 KGHSH and CDR2 LQKENI. CDR3 region: CASCPSGGNQPQHF.

The chain joins TRBV12-3 or TRBV12-4 to TRBJ1-6. CDR3 length: 13 residues. The CDR3 spells CASSLEYNSPLHF.

The genes are TRBV5-1 and TRBJ2-1. Germline loops: CDR1 SGHRS, CDR2 YFSETQ. There are 11 residues in the CDR3. CDR3 sequence: CASSSVLEQFF.

This chain uses TRBV6-5 with TRBJ2-1; lacking DNA, the TRBD1 call made by TCRdb goes unchecked. CDR1 MNHEY and CDR2 SVGAGI come from the germline V gene. The CDR3 covers 13 residues. This CDR3 is CASSYYRDNEQFF.

The J gene is TRBJ2-7, the V gene TRBV28; without DNA, the TCRdb call of TRBD2 cannot be checked. Per the germline V gene, CDR1 is MDHEN and CDR2 is SYDVKM. The CDR3 totals 15 residues. CDR3 protein: CASSSNGRPTYEQYF.

J is TRBJ2-7 and V is TRBV18; no DNA is available, so the TRBD1 call from TCRdb remains unchecked. This CDR3 region has 13 residues. Looked up from germline, CDR1 is KGHSH and CDR2 is LQKENI. The CDR3 sequence: CASSLGEGYEQYF.

This sequence joins TRBV4-3 and TRBJ2-3; TCRdb designates TRBD2, a call that cannot be tested without DNA. Germline CDR1 and CDR2: LGHNA and YSLEER. The CDR3 runs to 20 residues. The CDR3 protein is CASSQDGGRRGISSTDTQYF.

This chain links TRBV14 with TRBJ2-3; the D gene TCRdb calls, TRBD1, cannot be checked with no DNA. The CDR3 spans 16 residues. Germline CDR1 is SGHDN and CDR2 is FVKESK. The CDR3: CASSQQHPGGKDTQYF.

V and J are TRBV9 and TRBJ2-1. Germline assignment: CDR1 SGDLS and CDR2 YYNGEE. The CDR3 runs 15 residues. CDR3 residues: CASSVAGGSNNEQFF.

This sequence joins TRBV6-1 and TRBJ2-1; there is no DNA to check the TCRdb D call of TRBD2. This CDR3 contains 17 residues. CDR1 is MNHNS and CDR2 is SASEGT in the germline V gene. CDR3 region: CASSSPGTSGKLNEQFF.

The genes are TRBV7-9 and TRBJ2-3. CDR1 is SEHNR and CDR2 is FQNEAQ in the germline V gene (reference sequence). The CDR3 contains 16 residues. The chain's CDR3 is CASSLATGASTDTQYF. Full variable domain (missing parts from reference TRBV7-9 and TRBJ2-3): DTGVSQNPRHKITKRGQNVTFRCDPISEHNRLYWYRQTLGQGPEFLTYFQNEAQLEKSRLLSDRFSAERPKGSFSTLEIQRTEQGDSAMYLCASSLATGASTDTQYFGPGTRLTVL.

V gene TRBV11-1 combines with J gene TRBJ1-1; TCRdb's D call, TRBD1, is unchecked because there is no DNA. The CDR3 loop spans 14 amino acids. From germline, CDR1 is SGHAT and CDR2 FQDESV (reference sequence). CDR3 region: CASMGQTLRAEAFF.

The chain has TRBV20-1 and TRBJ2-3; TCRdb designates TRBD1, a call that cannot be tested without DNA. This CDR3 has 13 amino acids. CDR1 is DFQATT and CDR2 is SNEGSKA in the germline V gene (reference sequence). This CDR3 reads CSASYRGTDTQYF.

The V call is TRBV7-2, the J call TRBJ2-7; checking the TCRdb D call of TRBD2 is not possible without DNA. The CDR3 covers 15 residues. Germline V gene sequence: CDR1 SGHTA, CDR2 FQGNSA. CDR3 residues: CASSTLAGGSYEQYF.